This TCR beta chain was captured by sequencing in a study of CXCR3-negative and CXCR3-positive naive CD8 T cells. Whole-study results and caveats: Naive cells positive for CXCR3 carried more hydrophobic TRB CDR3s than CXCR3-negative ones. Naive cells that were CXCR3-negative or CXCR3-positive used TRBV-TRBJ genes alike, while memory cells diverged.

Turning to this clonotype: Antigen specificity is unknown.

The germline gives CDR1 SGHNT, CDR2 YENEEA. The CDR3 consists of 14 residues. Subsets of CD8+ T cells were each sorted in triplicate at around 320,000 cells apiece. TRB cDNA was prepared as libraries by UMI-labeled 5' RACE. Reprocessing the 5' RACE reads, TCRdb reports a single entry for every CDR3 protein and omits DNA. This sample's table reports 90,000 to 150,000 distinct CDR3 sequences. The sequenced sample was naive CXCR3+ CD8+ T cells from blood. The subset denotes: CD45RO-CCR7+CD27+CD95- naive CD8+ T cells expressing CXCR3 (TNR3+). The rearrangement joins TRBV11-3 to TRBJ2-1; TCRdb proposes TRBD1, but this gene call is untestable without DNA. This receptor was identified in a human donor in good health. Some clones in this sample may be carry-over from other donors' samples. CDR3 sequence: CASSPSGHYNEQFF.